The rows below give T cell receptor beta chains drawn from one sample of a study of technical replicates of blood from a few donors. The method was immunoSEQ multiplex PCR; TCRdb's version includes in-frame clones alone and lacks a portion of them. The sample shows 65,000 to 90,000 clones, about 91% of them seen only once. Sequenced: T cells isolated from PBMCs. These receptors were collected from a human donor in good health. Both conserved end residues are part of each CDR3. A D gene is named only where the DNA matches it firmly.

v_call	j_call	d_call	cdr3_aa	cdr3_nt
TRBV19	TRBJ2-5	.	CASSTRGEETQYF	TGTGCCAGTAGCACTAGAGGAGAAGAGACCCAGTACTTC
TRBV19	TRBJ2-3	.	CASSIDSLRWYF	TGTGCCAGTAGTATTGATTCCCTTAGATGGTATTTT
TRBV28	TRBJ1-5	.	CASSLREFLPQHF	TGTGCCAGCAGTTTAAGGGAGTTTTTGCCCCAGCATTTT
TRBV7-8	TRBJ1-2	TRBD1	CASSLAKGQEVVYGYTF	TGTGCCAGCAGCTTGGCAAAGGGACAGGAGGTCGTTTATGGCTACACCTTC
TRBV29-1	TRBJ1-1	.	CSVADRMNTEAFF	TGCAGCGTCGCCGACAGAATGAACACTGAAGCTTTCTTT
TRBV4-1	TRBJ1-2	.	CASSQGGNYGYTF	TGCGCCAGCAGCCAAGGGGGCAACTATGGCTACACCTTC
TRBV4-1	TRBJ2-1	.	CASSQGRDYNEQFF	TGCGCCAGCAGCCAGGGCAGGGATTACAATGAGCAGTTCTTC
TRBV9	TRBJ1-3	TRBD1	CASSVRDSGISGNTIYF	TGTGCCAGCAGCGTTCGGGACAGTGGAATCTCTGGAAACACCATATATTTT
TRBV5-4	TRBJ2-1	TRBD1	CASSGWTGWVSYNEQFF	TGTGCCAGCAGCGGATGGACAGGGTGGGTGTCCTACAATGAGCAGTTCTTC
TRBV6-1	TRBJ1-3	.	CASSEAIGRFSGNTIYF	TGTGCCAGCAGTGAAGCTATCGGGAGATTCTCTGGAAACACCATATATTTT
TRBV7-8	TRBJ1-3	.	CASSHISGWSTIYF	TGTGCCAGCAGCCACATTAGCGGTTGGAGCACCATATATTTT
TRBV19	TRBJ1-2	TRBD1	CASSSPWDSGYTF	TGTGCCAGTAGTTCTCCGTGGGACAGCGGCTACACCTTC
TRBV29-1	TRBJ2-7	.	CSVEDGRHEQYF	TGCAGCGTTGAAGATGGCAGGCACGAGCAGTACTTC
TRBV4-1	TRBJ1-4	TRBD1	CASSRETGMANEKLFF	TGCGCCAGCAGCCGAGAGACAGGGATGGCTAATGAAAAACTGTTTTTT
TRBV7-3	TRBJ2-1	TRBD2	CASSFSGLAGPLYNEQFF	TGTGCCAGCAGCTTCTCGGGACTAGCGGGACCCCTCTACAATGAGCAGTTCTTC
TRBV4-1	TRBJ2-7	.	CASTPVGGPYEQYF	TGCGCCAGCACCCCCGTCGGGGGACCCTACGAGCAGTACTTC
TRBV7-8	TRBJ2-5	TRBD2	CASSLIFTVTSGRKETQYF	TGTGCCAGCAGCTTAATATTTACAGTCACTAGCGGGAGGAAAGAGACCCAGTACTTC
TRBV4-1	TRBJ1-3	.	CASSRGGALAGNTIYF	TGCGCCAGCAGCCGCGGGGGGGCCCTCGCTGGAAACACCATATATTTT
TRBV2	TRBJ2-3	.	CASSDLLLADTQYF	TGTGCCAGCAGTGACCTCTTACTAGCAGATACGCAGTATTTT
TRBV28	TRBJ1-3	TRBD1	CASSLGGTGGNTIYF	TGTGCCAGCAGTTTGGGAGGGACAGGGGGGAACACCATATATTTT
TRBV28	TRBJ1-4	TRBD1	CASRLLNEGALGKLFF	TGTGCCAGCAGGCTCCTCAACGAGGGGGCGTTAGGAAAACTGTTTTTT
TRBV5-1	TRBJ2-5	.	CASSTDSQTQYF	TGCGCCAGCAGCACGGACTCGCAGACCCAGTACTTC
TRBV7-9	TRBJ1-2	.	CASSLGPAGANYGYTF	TGTGCCAGCAGCTTAGGCCCAGCAGGGGCCAACTATGGCTACACCTTC
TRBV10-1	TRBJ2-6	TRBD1	CASSATGVRSGANVLTF	TGCGCCAGCAGTGCGACAGGGGTCCGCTCTGGGGCCAACGTCCTGACTTTC
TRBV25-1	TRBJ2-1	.	CASSEYRGSYNEQFF	TGTGCCAGCAGTGAATATAGGGGCTCCTACAATGAGCAGTTCTTC
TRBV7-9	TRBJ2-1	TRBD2	CASSLELAGGVEQFF	TGTGCCAGCAGCTTAGAACTAGCGGGAGGGGTTGAGCAGTTCTTC